This T cell receptor beta chain stems from a study of beta chain features in type 1 diabetes. Sequencing targeted expressed TCRB transcripts, as all isolated RNA had been reverse transcribed. Here immunoSEQ multiplex PCR was the method, and the copy in TCRdb shows in-frame clones only, minus some. The data contain fewer than 7,500 clones, over 70% of them singletons. The CDR3 consists of 14 residues. The V gene lost 7 bases and the J gene lost 2 bases, with 15 bases spanning the gap. CDR1 and CDR2 from the germline V gene are LNHDA and SQIVND (reference sequence). The clonotype originates from a man younger than 35 in good health. Sequencing used Tregs from blood. The chain carries TRBV19 and TRBJ2-7; no reliable D call. CDR3 amino acids: CASTNDPQTYEQYF. As DNA, the CDR3 is TGTGCCAGTACCAATGACCCACAGACCTACGAGCAGTACTTC.